Listed below are T cell receptor beta chains from one sample, sequenced in a study of response to subunit inactivated influenza vaccine. MiXCR, applied by TCRdb to the RT-PCR reads, yields one record per CDR3 protein. The table shows roughly 500,000 distinct CDR3 sequences, with roughly 25% occurring only once. This same sample was also taken into another study, of T cells expressing NK-cell markers.

The sample here was CD4+ T cells sorted from PBMCs, taken 11 to 12 days after vaccination. The origin of the receptors is a man aged 45 to 65 who received an inactivated influenza vaccine. CDR3s include the opening cysteine and the closing phenylalanine or tryptophan. A D gene is named only where the DNA matches it firmly. Clone size, where shown, is once, few, many, or a class for clones that have expanded.

j_gene: TRBJ1-2
abundance: -
d_gene: -
v_gene: TRBV28
CDR3nt: TGTGCCAGCACTCCAGGGATGAACTATGGCTACACCTTC
CDR3aa: CASTPGMNYGYTF

j_gene: TRBJ2-4
abundance: -
d_gene: -
v_gene: TRBV7-2
CDR3nt: TGTGCCAGCAGTCTAGGGGGGAATTATGACATTCAGTACTTC
CDR3aa: CASSLGGNYDIQYF

j_gene: TRBJ1-4
abundance: -
d_gene: -
v_gene: TRBV6-1
CDR3nt: TGTGCCAGCACTAAGGACCGGAGAACTAGTTCTAATGAAAAACTGTTTTTT
CDR3aa: CASTKDRRTSSNEKLFF

j_gene: TRBJ1-2
abundance: few
d_gene: TRBD1
v_gene: TRBV7-6
CDR3nt: TGTGCCAGCAGCACATTTGGGGGACAGGGTAGCGATGGCTACACCTTC
CDR3aa: CASSTFGGQGSDGYTF

j_gene: TRBJ1-1
abundance: few
d_gene: -
v_gene: TRBV12-3/TRBV12-4
CDR3nt: TGTGCCAGCAGTCCCCGGGCAGGGCTAGCTTTCTTT
CDR3aa: CASSPRAGLAFF

j_gene: TRBJ2-3
abundance: few
d_gene: -
v_gene: TRBV7-2
CDR3nt: TGTGCCAGCAGACTAGACGATACGCAGTATTTT
CDR3aa: CASRLDDTQYF

j_gene: TRBJ1-1
abundance: -
d_gene: -
v_gene: TRBV4-3
CDR3nt: TGCGCCAGCAGCCAAGAGTTCGGGGGACCGCAGAACACTGAAGCTTTCTTT
CDR3aa: CASSQEFGGPQNTEAFF

j_gene: TRBJ2-5
abundance: few
d_gene: -
v_gene: TRBV4-1
CDR3nt: TGCGCCAGCAGCCAAGTGCAGGGTCTGGGAGAGACCCAGTACTTC
CDR3aa: CASSQVQGLGETQYF

j_gene: TRBJ1-2
abundance: few
d_gene: -
v_gene: TRBV20-1
CDR3nt: TGCAGTGCTAGAGACGGCCGCGATATCTATGGCTACACCTTC
CDR3aa: CSARDGRDIYGYTF

j_gene: TRBJ2-7
abundance: few
d_gene: -
v_gene: TRBV12-3/TRBV12-4
CDR3nt: TGTGCCAGCAGTTTATTTGGCGGCTACGAGCAGTACTTC
CDR3aa: CASSLFGGYEQYF

j_gene: TRBJ2-5
abundance: -
d_gene: TRBD1
v_gene: TRBV10-3
CDR3nt: TGTGCCATCAGTTTCACGGACAGGGGGCTGCCAGAGACCCAGTACTTC
CDR3aa: CAISFTDRGLPETQYF

j_gene: TRBJ2-2
abundance: -
d_gene: TRBD1
v_gene: TRBV7-6
CDR3nt: TGTGCCAGCAGCTTAATGACAGGGGGCGACACCGGGGAGCTGTTTTTT
CDR3aa: CASSLMTGGDTGELFF

j_gene: TRBJ1-1
abundance: many
d_gene: TRBD1
v_gene: TRBV4-2
CDR3nt: TGTGCCAGCAGCCAAGAGGCCGGGACAGGGGGGACAGCTTTCTTT
CDR3aa: CASSQEAGTGGTAFF

j_gene: TRBJ1-4
abundance: few
d_gene: -
v_gene: TRBV7-2
CDR3nt: TGTGCCAGCAGCCCACGACGGACGCTCGCAACTAATGAAAAACTGTTTTTT
CDR3aa: CASSPRRTLATNEKLFF

j_gene: TRBJ1-1
abundance: -
d_gene: TRBD1
v_gene: TRBV30
CDR3nt: TGTGCCTGGAGTGTAGGTGGCAGGGGGCGCGGGTTTGGGGTGAACACTGAAGCTTTCTTT
CDR3aa: CAWSVGGRGRGFGVNTEAFF

j_gene: TRBJ1-1
abundance: few
d_gene: TRBD1
v_gene: TRBV18
CDR3nt: TGTGCCAGCTCACCGCAGGGGGCGGGGAACACTGAAGCTTTCTTT
CDR3aa: CASSPQGAGNTEAFF

j_gene: TRBJ2-2
abundance: -
d_gene: -
v_gene: TRBV20-1
CDR3nt: TGCAGTGCTAGTAAGCGAGCCGGCGGGGAGCTGTTTTTT
CDR3aa: CSASKRAGGELFF

j_gene: TRBJ1-2
abundance: once
d_gene: -
v_gene: TRBV20-1
CDR3nt: TGCAGTGCCCTAGCCAGGGGCTATGGCTACACCTTC
CDR3aa: CSALARGYGYTF

j_gene: TRBJ2-2
abundance: many
d_gene: TRBD1
v_gene: TRBV18
CDR3nt: TGTGCCAGCAGCCCCAGGACAGGGTCCACCGGGGAGCTGTTTTTT
CDR3aa: CASSPRTGSTGELFF

j_gene: TRBJ2-5
abundance: -
d_gene: -
v_gene: TRBV4-3
CDR3nt: TGCGCCAGCAGCCAAGGCCCCCCGTGGAGGAAAGAGACCCAGTACTTC
CDR3aa: CASSQGPPWRKETQYF

j_gene: TRBJ1-4
abundance: -
d_gene: TRBD1
v_gene: TRBV6-1
CDR3nt: TGTGCCAGCCACGGGACAGTTAATGAAAAACTGTTTTTT
CDR3aa: CASHGTVNEKLFF

j_gene: TRBJ2-2
abundance: -
d_gene: TRBD2
v_gene: TRBV9
CDR3nt: TGTGCCAGCAGCGTAGGCCCGCCGGGTGGCACTAGCGGATTCACCGGGGAGCTGTTTTTT
CDR3aa: CASSVGPPGGTSGFTGELFF

j_gene: TRBJ1-4
abundance: few
d_gene: -
v_gene: TRBV29-1
CDR3nt: TGCAGCGTTTCCGCCGGGAGCGGGAATGAAAAACTGTTTTTT
CDR3aa: CSVSAGSGNEKLFF

j_gene: TRBJ2-6
abundance: -
d_gene: -
v_gene: TRBV18
CDR3nt: TGTGCCAGCTCACCACCGATCGGGAACTCTGGGGCCAACGTCCTGACTTTC
CDR3aa: CASSPPIGNSGANVLTF

j_gene: TRBJ2-7
abundance: few
d_gene: TRBD1
v_gene: TRBV29-1
CDR3nt: TGCAGCGTTGATAAGGGACAGGGTTACGAGCAGTACTTC
CDR3aa: CSVDKGQGYEQYF

j_gene: TRBJ2-7
abundance: -
d_gene: TRBD2
v_gene: TRBV15
CDR3nt: TGTGCCACCAGCAAAATACTAGCGGGAGTCCACGAGCAGTACTTC
CDR3aa: CATSKILAGVHEQYF

j_gene: TRBJ2-3
abundance: -
d_gene: -
v_gene: TRBV5-1
CDR3nt: TGCGCCAGCAGCTTGGTACCGGGAGTAGCAGATACGCAGTATTTT
CDR3aa: CASSLVPGVADTQYF

j_gene: TRBJ2-1
abundance: few
d_gene: -
v_gene: TRBV9
CDR3nt: TGTGCCAGCAGCGTAGTTGGTGGGGGCGGGGGCTCCTACAATGAGCAGTTCTTC
CDR3aa: CASSVVGGGGGSYNEQFF

j_gene: TRBJ2-3
abundance: few
d_gene: -
v_gene: TRBV7-2
CDR3nt: TGTGCCAGCAGCTTAGAACGGCAGAGGAGCACAGATACGCAGTATTTT
CDR3aa: CASSLERQRSTDTQYF

j_gene: TRBJ2-7
abundance: -
d_gene: TRBD2
v_gene: TRBV5-1
CDR3nt: TGCGCCAGCAGAAGCGGGACCTACGAGCAGTACTTC
CDR3aa: CASRSGTYEQYF

j_gene: TRBJ2-7
abundance: -
d_gene: TRBD1
v_gene: TRBV12-3/TRBV12-4
CDR3nt: TGTGCCAGCAGCATTGGGACAGGGAGCTCCTACGAGCAGTACTTC
CDR3aa: CASSIGTGSSYEQYF

j_gene: TRBJ1-1
abundance: few
d_gene: -
v_gene: TRBV12-3/TRBV12-4
CDR3nt: TGTGCCAGCAGTTTACAGTCACAGACTGAAGCTTTCTTT
CDR3aa: CASSLQSQTEAFF

j_gene: TRBJ2-1
abundance: few
d_gene: -
v_gene: TRBV7-2
CDR3nt: TGTGCCAGCAGCCCTAGTGTCTATCAGCAGTTCTTC
CDR3aa: CASSPSVYQQFF

j_gene: TRBJ2-2
abundance: -
d_gene: TRBD2
v_gene: TRBV6-2/TRBV6-3
CDR3nt: TGTGCCAGCACCGGGACTAGCGGGAGGAGTTCCTCTAGTACCGGGGAGCTGTTTTTT
CDR3aa: CASTGTSGRSSSSTGELFF

j_gene: TRBJ2-5
abundance: -
d_gene: -
v_gene: TRBV18
CDR3nt: TGTGCCAGCTCACCACTACCGGGGGAGACCCAGTACTTC
CDR3aa: CASSPLPGETQYF

j_gene: TRBJ2-1
abundance: -
d_gene: -
v_gene: TRBV19
CDR3nt: TGTGCCAGTAGTATAGCTCCCGACTCCTACAATGAGCAGTTCTTC
CDR3aa: CASSIAPDSYNEQFF

j_gene: TRBJ1-1
abundance: few
d_gene: -
v_gene: TRBV6-2/TRBV6-3
CDR3nt: TGTGCCAGCAGTTACTCGATCGGCACTGAAGCTTTCTTT
CDR3aa: CASSYSIGTEAFF

j_gene: TRBJ2-5
abundance: few
d_gene: -
v_gene: TRBV4-3
CDR3nt: TGCGCCAGCAGCCAAGATAAGGGCAGGATAGGGACCCAGTACTTC
CDR3aa: CASSQDKGRIGTQYF

j_gene: TRBJ1-1
abundance: -
d_gene: TRBD1
v_gene: TRBV23-1
CDR3nt: TGCGCCAGCAGTCAATTCCGGACAGGGGGCATGGGTGCGGCTGAAGCTTTCTTT
CDR3aa: CASSQFRTGGMGAAEAFF

j_gene: TRBJ2-5
abundance: -
d_gene: -
v_gene: TRBV7-8
CDR3nt: TGTGCCAGCAGCTTACCTTTCGGTAAAGAGACCCAGTACTTC
CDR3aa: CASSLPFGKETQYF

j_gene: TRBJ2-1
abundance: few
d_gene: -
v_gene: TRBV4-2
CDR3nt: TGTGCCAGCAGCCAGGCAGGATACAATGAGCAGTTCTTC
CDR3aa: CASSQAGYNEQFF

j_gene: TRBJ2-3
abundance: many
d_gene: TRBD2
v_gene: TRBV3-1
CDR3nt: TGTGCCAGCAGCCAAAAGGGCGGGAGGGCAGATACGCAGTATTTT
CDR3aa: CASSQKGGRADTQYF

j_gene: TRBJ2-3
abundance: -
d_gene: -
v_gene: TRBV5-1
CDR3nt: TGCGCCAGCAGCTTGAGCGACAGCAACCCGGATACGCAGTATTTT
CDR3aa: CASSLSDSNPDTQYF

j_gene: TRBJ1-2
abundance: -
d_gene: -
v_gene: TRBV4-1
CDR3nt: TGCGCCAGCAGCCAAGGTAGTCGGGGAAGTGGTGGCTACACCTTC
CDR3aa: CASSQGSRGSGGYTF

j_gene: TRBJ2-7
abundance: -
d_gene: TRBD1
v_gene: TRBV19
CDR3nt: TGTGCCAGTAGTACGGACAGGGGCGAGCAGTACTTC
CDR3aa: CASSTDRGEQYF

j_gene: TRBJ1-5
abundance: -
d_gene: -
v_gene: TRBV29-1
CDR3nt: TGCAGCGTTAAGGACGGAGGCAATCAGCCCCAGCATTTT
CDR3aa: CSVKDGGNQPQHF

j_gene: TRBJ2-5
abundance: few
d_gene: -
v_gene: TRBV27
CDR3nt: TGTGCCAGCACGACTTCGGGGGCGGAGACCCAGTACTTC
CDR3aa: CASTTSGAETQYF

j_gene: TRBJ1-5
abundance: few
d_gene: -
v_gene: TRBV20-1
CDR3nt: TGCAGTGCTTCGGTTGCCAGGGGAAATCAGCCCCAGCATTTT
CDR3aa: CSASVARGNQPQHF

j_gene: TRBJ2-1
abundance: few
d_gene: -
v_gene: TRBV6-1
CDR3nt: TGTGCCAGCAGTGAAGGGCCTGCCTACAATGAGCAGTTCTTC
CDR3aa: CASSEGPAYNEQFF

j_gene: TRBJ2-1
abundance: many
d_gene: -
v_gene: TRBV25-1
CDR3nt: TGTGCCAGCAGTGCTTCCTGGGACTCCTACAATGAGCAGTTCTTC
CDR3aa: CASSASWDSYNEQFF

j_gene: TRBJ2-6
abundance: few
d_gene: -
v_gene: TRBV19
CDR3nt: TGTGCCAGTAGTAGGGACGGGAGCTCTGGGGCCAACGTCCTGACTTTC
CDR3aa: CASSRDGSSGANVLTF

j_gene: TRBJ2-3
abundance: many
d_gene: -
v_gene: TRBV9
CDR3nt: TGTGCCAGCAGCGTAGAGCCAGCCGGCACAGATACGCAGTATTTT
CDR3aa: CASSVEPAGTDTQYF